The rows below give T cell receptor beta chains drawn from one sample of a study of blood T cells in healthy people across ages. Each CDR3 protein is one row after TCRdb ran MiXCR on the 5' RACE reads. The table has about 690,000 distinct CDR3 sequences, approximately 40% seen once. The source material was blood. These receptors were obtained from a man older than 75 in good health. The CDR3 runs from the conserved cysteine through the conserved F or W. The D gene is left open where the match is weak. Only part of the rows carry a size: once, few, many, or a class if the clone is expanded.

V: TRBV30; D: -; J: TRBJ1-2; size: -; DNA: TGTGCCTGGAGTGTAGGGCAGAACTATGGCTACACCTTC; CDR3: CAWSVGQNYGYTF
V: TRBV10-3; D: -; J: TRBJ2-5; size: -; DNA: TGCGCCATCAGTGAAGGTGGGAGGATTGGGGAGACCCAGTACTTC; CDR3: CAISEGGRIGETQYF
V: TRBV12-3/TRBV12-4; D: -; J: TRBJ1-5; size: -; DNA: TGTGCCAGCAGCCGAAACCCGGATAGCAATCAGCCCCAGCATTTT; CDR3: CASSRNPDSNQPQHF
V: TRBV28; D: -; J: TRBJ2-1; size: few; DNA: TGTGCCCTGGGGGGTAGGGAGTCGAGTAGGGGTGAGCAGTTCTTC; CDR3: CALGGRESSRGEQFF
V: TRBV18; D: TRBD1; J: TRBJ2-3; size: -; DNA: TGTGCCAGCTCACCACCGAAGTTTATCCCCCAAACAGGGGCCACAGGTACGCAGTATTTT; CDR3: CASSPPKFIPQTGATGTQYF
V: TRBV7-2; D: TRBD2; J: TRBJ2-5; size: -; DNA: TGTGCCAGTAGCATCGCTAGCGGGGGAGCCCTCGCGACCCAGTACTTC; CDR3: CASSIASGGALATQYF
V: TRBV19; D: TRBD1; J: TRBJ2-5; size: -; DNA: TGTGCCAGTAGTATATCCGCACAGGGGGCGCACGAGACCCAGTACTTC; CDR3: CASSISAQGAHETQYF
V: TRBV6-2/TRBV6-3; D: TRBD1; J: TRBJ2-7; size: -; DNA: TGTGCCAGCAGTTACTCTGGGACAGGGGGCTACGAGCAGTACTTC; CDR3: CASSYSGTGGYEQYF
V: TRBV7-2; D: -; J: TRBJ1-6; size: -; DNA: TGTGCCAGCAGCTTAGGAGAGGGTACCCTCCACTTT; CDR3: CASSLGEGTLHF
V: TRBV18; D: -; J: TRBJ2-7; size: -; DNA: TGTGCCAGCTCAGCAAACAGGGAGCGGGAGCAGTACTTC; CDR3: CASSANREREQYF
V: TRBV14; D: -; J: TRBJ1-2; size: -; DNA: TGTGCCAGCAGCCATAGCACGAACTATGGCTACACCTTC; CDR3: CASSHSTNYGYTF